This TCR beta chain was retrieved from a study of early T cells in non-severe SARS-CoV-2 infection. For the study at large: Sequencing targeted bulk RNA from unsorted whole blood, leaving chains unpaired.

Each cDNA molecule carried a unique molecular identifier. From the 5' RACE reads, TCRdb called clonotypes with MiXCR, one entry per CDR3 protein. The top ten clones hold 1.3% to 1.5% of a sample with 55,000 or so distinct CDR3 sequences, around 13% of them seen once. This CDR3 is 15 amino acids long. The ends were cut back, 5 bases at V and 6 bases at J, with 22 bases in the middle. Per the germline V gene, CDR1 is SQVTM and CDR2 is ANQGSEA. Study results and caveats: Reliance on VDJdb matching favored anti-spike CD8 responses; private and CD4 specificities were missed.

This clonotype occurred many times. The antigen remains unidentified. V and J are TRBV29-1 and TRBJ1-1, with a possible D match to TRBD1 (6 bases). Sequenced input: whole blood. The clonotype was recovered from an adult who was a healthcare worker with PCR-confirmed SARS-CoV-2 infection or an uninfected control (not recorded which). The CDR3 DNA follows: TGCAGCGTTTCCCGGTGGGCAGTAAGGGGGGCTGAAGCTTTCTTT. It codes for CSVSRWAVRGAEAFF.